The TCR beta chain described here comes from a study of patients and donors after allogeneic stem cell transplantation. This CDR3 spans 14 amino acids. Germline V gene sequence: CDR1 MGHRA, CDR2 YSYEKL. The V end lost 1 base, the J end lost 8 bases, and 11 bases lay between the germline ends. Using its own MiXCR run on the RT-PCR reads, TCRdb lists one record per CDR3 protein. Of 410,000 or so distinct CDR3 sequences listed, approximately 16% are singletons. This clonotype occurred a few times. The clonotype comes from a human donor who was either an allogeneic HSCT recipient or a stem cell or donor lymphocyte infusion donor (not recorded which). It is not recorded whose cells these are; they may come from a transplant donor. The genes are TRBV4-1 and TRBJ1-4; D is ambiguous. Sequencing was done on a sample of blood, either unsorted or a sorted T cell fraction (not recorded which). This CDR3 reads CASSQARAEEKLFF. For the CDR3, the DNA is TGCGCCAGCAGCCAAGCAAGGGCTGAGGAAAAACTGTTTTTT.